The clone carrying this T cell receptor beta chain was detected once. The germline CDR1 and CDR2 sequences are SGHRS and YFSETQ. The V end lost 0 bases, the J end lost 3 bases, and 10 bases lay between the germline ends. The CDR3 is 15 amino acids. The data derive from a study of blood T cell repertoires in COVID-19. Study-wide context: Researchers got acute and convalescent COVID-19 samples from the United States, Italy and Spain. Sources were T cells, B-cell-depleted T cells, or PBMCs; the material itself was cDNA or gDNA.

Seattle patients were enrolled during active infection and followed longitudinally. Sequencing used immunoSEQ multiplex PCR; TCRdb keeps in-frame clones, though not all of them. The data show about 170,000 clones, roughly 80% seen once. The chain carries TRBV5-1 and TRBJ1-5; perhaps TRBD1 as D (6 bases). The clonotype comes from a woman at least 80 years old with COVID-19, enrolled during active disease. Sequencing used peripheral blood. The CDR3 DNA reads as TGCGCCAGCAGCTTGGCCGGACAGTTCAATCAGCCCCAGCATTTT. Amino acid sequence: CASSLAGQFNQPQHF.